Following are 10 T cell receptor beta chains from one sample sequenced in a study of technical replicates of blood from a handful of donors (dated by TCRdb to about 2017). Receptors were amplified or captured by the immunoSEQ multiplex PCR assay. Drawn from immuneACCESS, this table holds only the in-frame rearrangements with V and J called that TCRdb kept. Clones are partly lost; checked studies trace under half to an unresolved V gene and leave the rest unexplained. The sample table contains about 100,000 clones; only one count was recorded for approximately 96% of them. The top ten hold 0.3% to 0.45% of the sample. The sample was T cells isolated from PBMCs. These receptors were obtained from a human donor in good health.

The chain is built from TRBV28 and TRBJ2-2; the match to TRBD2 covers 7 bases. Per germline, CDR1 MDHEN and CDR2 SYDVKM. Trimming cost V 3 bases and J 7 bases; bases outside gene matches: 5. The CDR3 consists of 14 residues. In DNA, the CDR3 is TGTGCCAGCAGTTTCGGCGGGAGTGTCGGGGAGCTGTTTTTT. It specifies CASSFGGSVGELFF.

The chain has TRBV2 and TRBJ2-1, with D uncertain. CDR3 size: 14 residues. CDR1 SNHLY and CDR2 FYNNEI come from the germline V gene. The V gene lost 7 bases and the J gene lost 2 bases, with 12 bases spanning the gap. The CDR3 region is CASKSLDAYNEQFF. DNA for the CDR3: TGTGCCAGCAAAAGCCTAGATGCCTACAATGAGCAGTTCTTC. The variable domain in full, with the rest retrieved from reference TRBV2 and TRBJ2-1, is EPEVTQTPSHQVTQMGQEVILRCVPISNHLYFYWYRQILGQKVEFLVSFYNNEISEKSEIFDDQFSVERPDGSNFTLKIRSTKLEDSAMYFCASKSLDAYNEQFFGPGTRLTVL.

The V call is TRBV7-9, the J call TRBJ2-1, with 13 bases identical to TRBD2. V dropped 4 bases and J dropped 9; count of bases not matched to a gene: 3. The CDR3 is made up of 14 amino acids. CDR1 is SEHNR and CDR2 is FQNEAQ in the germline V gene (reference sequence). The DNA for the CDR3 is TGTGCCAGCAGCTCAGGACTAGCGGGAGTTGAGCAGTTCTTC. This sequence encodes CASSSGLAGVEQFF.

The chain uses TRBV7-2 and TRBJ2-5; D may be TRBD2 (6 bases). V was clipped by 0 bases and J by 5 bases, with 13 bases between them. The germline gives CDR1 SGHTA, CDR2 FQGNSA. The CDR3 has 15 residues. The CDR3: CASSLAFGGMETQYF. The DNA of the CDR3 is TGTGCCAGCAGCTTAGCCTTTGGGGGGATGGAGACCCAGTACTTC.

The chain has TRBV6-5 and TRBJ1-5, with no clear D. Germline values: CDR1 MNHEY, CDR2 SVGAGI. This CDR3 comprises 13 residues. Trimming pared 5 bases from V and 1 base from J, leaving 6 bases between. The CDR3 bases are TGTGCCAGCAGTCCGTCGAGCAATCAGCCCCAGCATTTT. Its translation: CASSPSSNQPQHF.

CDR3 nucleotides: TGTGCCAGCAGCTACAGGGGCTCCTACGAGCAGTACTTC. This sequence encodes CASSYRGSYEQYF. The rearrangement links TRBV5-5 to TRBJ2-7; 7 positions match TRBD1. The CDR3 is made up of 13 amino acids. Germline V lookup: CDR1 SGHKS, CDR2 YYEKEE (reference sequence). V gave up 3 bases and J gave up 0 bases; unmatched junction bases: 0.

V usage is TRBV13 and J usage is TRBJ2-1; TRBD2 is a possible D gene (6 bases). Trimming removed 4 bases at V and 9 bases at J, with 22 bases between. Germline V gene sequence: CDR1 PRHDT, CDR2 FYEKMQ (reference sequence). The CDR3 covers 16 residues. CDR3 DNA sequence: TGTGCCAGCAGCTGGGTTGATTTCGGGAGTGGTGGTGAGCAGTTCTTC. Translated: CASSWVDFGSGGEQFF.

The CDR3 here is CASSYHPSYSNQPQHF. CDR3 bases: TGTGCCAGCAGCTATCATCCCAGTTATAGCAATCAGCCCCAGCATTTT. The V gene is TRBV5-4, the J gene TRBJ1-5; D is undetermined. Trimming took off 3 bases at V and 0 bases at J, with 13 bases between the two ends. This CDR3 has 16 amino acids. Germline CDR1 SGHNT, CDR2 YYREEE (reference sequence).

This sequence joins TRBV11-2 and TRBJ1-1, with 7 bases matching TRBD1. The CDR3 length is 16 residues. CDR1 SGHAT and CDR2 FQNNGV come from the germline V gene. With 6 bases clipped from V and 0 bases from J, the junction kept 10 bases outside the gene matches. CDR3 in DNA: TGTGCCAGCAGTTTCGCGACAGGGCCCATGAACACTGAAGCTTTCTTT. Translating gives CASSFATGPMNTEAFF.

The rearrangement joins TRBV19 to TRBJ2-2; perhaps TRBD2 as D (5 bases). The V end lost 3 bases, the J end lost 4 bases, and 9 bases lay between the germline ends. The germline V gene encodes CDR1 LNHDA and CDR2 SQIVND (reference sequence). The CDR3 sequence is 14 residues long. CDR3 sequence reads: CASSIEGGTGELFF. The DNA of the CDR3 is TGTGCCAGTAGTATCGAGGGTGGCACCGGGGAGCTGTTTTTT.